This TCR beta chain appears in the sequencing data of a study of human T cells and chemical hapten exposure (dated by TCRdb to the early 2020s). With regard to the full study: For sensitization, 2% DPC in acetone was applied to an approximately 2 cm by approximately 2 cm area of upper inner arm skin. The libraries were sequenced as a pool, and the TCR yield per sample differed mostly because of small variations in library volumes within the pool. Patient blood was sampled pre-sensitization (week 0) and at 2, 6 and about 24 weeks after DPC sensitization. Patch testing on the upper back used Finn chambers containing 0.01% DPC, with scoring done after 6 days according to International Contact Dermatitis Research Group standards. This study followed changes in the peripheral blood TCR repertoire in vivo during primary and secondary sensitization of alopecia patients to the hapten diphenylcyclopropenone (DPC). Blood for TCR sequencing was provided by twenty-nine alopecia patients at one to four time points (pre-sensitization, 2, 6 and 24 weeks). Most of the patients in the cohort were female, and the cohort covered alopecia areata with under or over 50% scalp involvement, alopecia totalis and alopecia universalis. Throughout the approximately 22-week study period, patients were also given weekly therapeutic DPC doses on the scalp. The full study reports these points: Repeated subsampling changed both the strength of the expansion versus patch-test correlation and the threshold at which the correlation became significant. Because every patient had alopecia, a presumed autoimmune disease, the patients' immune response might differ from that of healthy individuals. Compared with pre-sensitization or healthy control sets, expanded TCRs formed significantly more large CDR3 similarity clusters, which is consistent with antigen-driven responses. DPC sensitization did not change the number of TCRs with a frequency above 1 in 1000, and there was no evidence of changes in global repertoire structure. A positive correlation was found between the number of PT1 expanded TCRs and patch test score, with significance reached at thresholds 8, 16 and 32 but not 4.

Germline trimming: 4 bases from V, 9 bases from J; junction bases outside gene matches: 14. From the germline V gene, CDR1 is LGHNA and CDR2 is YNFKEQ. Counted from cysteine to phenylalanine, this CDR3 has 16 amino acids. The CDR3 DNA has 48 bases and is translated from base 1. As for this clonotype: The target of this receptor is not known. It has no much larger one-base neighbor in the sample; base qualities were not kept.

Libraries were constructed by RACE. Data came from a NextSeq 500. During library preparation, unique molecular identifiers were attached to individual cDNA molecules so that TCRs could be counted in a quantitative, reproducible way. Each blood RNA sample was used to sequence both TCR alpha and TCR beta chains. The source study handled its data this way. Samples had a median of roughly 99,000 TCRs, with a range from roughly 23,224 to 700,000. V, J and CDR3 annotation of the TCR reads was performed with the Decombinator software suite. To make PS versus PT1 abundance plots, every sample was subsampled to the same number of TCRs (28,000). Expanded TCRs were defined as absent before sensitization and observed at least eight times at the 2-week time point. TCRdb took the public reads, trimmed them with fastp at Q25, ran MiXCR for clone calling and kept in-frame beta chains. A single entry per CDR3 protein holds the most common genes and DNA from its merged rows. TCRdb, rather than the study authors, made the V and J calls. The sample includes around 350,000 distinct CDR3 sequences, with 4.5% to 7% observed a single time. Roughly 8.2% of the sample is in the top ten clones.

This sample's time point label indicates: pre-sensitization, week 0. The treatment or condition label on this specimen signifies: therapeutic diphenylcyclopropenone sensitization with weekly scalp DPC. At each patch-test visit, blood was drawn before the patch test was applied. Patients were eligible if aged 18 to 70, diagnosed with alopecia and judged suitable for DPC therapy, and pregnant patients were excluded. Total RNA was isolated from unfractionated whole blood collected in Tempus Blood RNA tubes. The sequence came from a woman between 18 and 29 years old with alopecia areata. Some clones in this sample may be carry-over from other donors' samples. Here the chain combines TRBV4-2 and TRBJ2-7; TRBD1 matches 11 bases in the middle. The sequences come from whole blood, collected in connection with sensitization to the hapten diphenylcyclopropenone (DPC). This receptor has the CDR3 CASSPGDRGFSSRQYF. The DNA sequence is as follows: TGTGCCAGCAGCCCCGGGGACAGGGGGTTTAGTTCTCGGCAGTACTTC.